These 9 T cell receptor beta chains were all obtained from the same sample, sequenced in a study of T cell responses to AZD1222 COVID-19 vaccine. Libraries were prepared by immunoSEQ multiplex PCR; TCRdb keeps only in-frame clonotypes and omits some of them. The sample carries some 130,000 clones, 80% to 90% recorded once. Sequencing used peripheral blood, obtained on day 0 of MenACWY control vaccination. All receptors derive from an adult in good health.

The chain uses TRBV3-1 (or the pseudogene TRBV3-2) and TRBJ2-7; D may correspond to TRBD1 or TRBD2 (5 bases each). The germline V gene encodes CDR1 LGHDT and CDR2 YNNKEL (reference sequence). The V end was cut by 4 bases, the J end by 4 bases, with 20 bases between. The CDR3 contains 16 residues. CDR3 sequence (DNA): TGTGCCAGCAGCCCGAGGGACGCTCAAGCCGCTTACGAGCAGTACTTC. Residues: CASSPRDAQAAYEQYF.

This rearrangement joins TRBV28 to TRBJ1-3; D gene unclear. Per germline, CDR1 MDHEN and CDR2 SYDVKM. This CDR3 comprises 10 residues. V was pared by 6 bases and J by 4 bases, with 1 base between. The CDR3 sequence: CASRGNTIYF. CDR3 DNA: TGTGCCAGCAGGGGAAACACCATATATTTT.

This chain joins TRBV6-6 and TRBJ1-2; 9 nucleotides line up with TRBD1. Looked up from germline, CDR1 is MNHNY and CDR2 is SVGAGI (reference sequence). V shed 9 bases, J shed 4 bases, and the junction held 9 bases outside the gene matches. This CDR3 comprises 14 residues. This CDR3 is CASYGGQGGYGYTF. CDR3 bases: TGTGCCAGTTACGGGGGACAGGGTGGCTATGGCTACACCTTC.

J is TRBJ1-2 and V is TRBV12-5, with 9 bases that match TRBD1. The CDR3 loop spans 14 amino acids. V gave up 1 base and J gave up 11 bases; unmatched junction bases: 8. Germline loops: CDR1 LGHNT, CDR2 FRNRAP. The CDR3 DNA sequence: TGTGCTAGTGGTTTGGGCGGAAGACAGGGGGGGTACACCTTC. Translated, it gives CASGLGGRQGGYTF.

The genes are TRBV19 and TRBJ2-7, with a weak D call TRBD1 (6 bases). The CDR3 spans 15 residues. The V gene lost 1 base and the J gene lost 4 bases, with 14 bases spanning the gap. The germline CDR1 and CDR2 sequences are LNHDA and SQIVND (reference sequence). Here the CDR3 DNA reads TGTGCCAGTAGTATAGCGGGACAAGGTTTTTACGAGCAGTACTTC. Its protein product is CASSIAGQGFYEQYF.

The chain recombines TRBV24-1 with TRBJ2-7; possible D gene TRBD1, 6 bases. The CDR3 length is 14 residues. Germline V CDR1 and CDR2: KGHDR, SFDVKD. The V end was cut by 5 bases, the J end by 5 bases, with 15 bases between. In nucleotides, the CDR3 is TGTGCCACCAGTGCCGTTACAGGGTCCCACGAGCAGTACTTC. Translating it yields CATSAVTGSHEQYF.

This chain uses TRBV10-1 with TRBJ1-3; D remains unclear. CDR1 and CDR2 (germline): WNHNN, SYGVQD (reference sequence). Trimming cost V 0 bases and J 5 bases, with 5 bases left between them. The CDR3 spans 13 residues. The CDR3 spells CASSESRRNTIYF. In DNA form, the CDR3 reads TGCGCCAGCAGTGAGTCGCGAAGAAACACCATATATTTT.

The chain carries TRBV5-1 and TRBJ2-5, with D hard to call. V was cut by 4 bases and J by 3 bases, with 13 bases left in between. The germline gives CDR1 SGHRS, CDR2 YFSETQ. This CDR3 comprises 14 residues. CDR3: CASSPVASEETQYF. Here the CDR3 DNA reads TGCGCCAGCAGCCCGGTGGCCTCGGAAGAGACCCAGTACTTC. Supplemented by reference TRBV5-1 and TRBJ2-5, the full variable domain reads KAGVTQTPRYLIKTRGQQVTLSCSPISGHRSVSWYQQTPGQGLQFLFEYFSETQRNKGNFPGRFSGRQFSNSRSEMNVSTLELGDSALYLCASSPVASEETQYFGPGTRLLVL.

V and J are TRBV30 and TRBJ1-5; D is unresolved. Germline values: CDR1 GTSNPN, CDR2 SVGIG (reference sequence). The CDR3 is 17 amino acids. V was pared by 3 bases and J by 1 base, with 19 bases between. The CDR3 spells CAWSGQPSGASNQPQHF. The CDR3 DNA is TGTGCCTGGAGCGGCCAGCCCTCCGGAGCCAGCAATCAGCCCCAGCATTTT.